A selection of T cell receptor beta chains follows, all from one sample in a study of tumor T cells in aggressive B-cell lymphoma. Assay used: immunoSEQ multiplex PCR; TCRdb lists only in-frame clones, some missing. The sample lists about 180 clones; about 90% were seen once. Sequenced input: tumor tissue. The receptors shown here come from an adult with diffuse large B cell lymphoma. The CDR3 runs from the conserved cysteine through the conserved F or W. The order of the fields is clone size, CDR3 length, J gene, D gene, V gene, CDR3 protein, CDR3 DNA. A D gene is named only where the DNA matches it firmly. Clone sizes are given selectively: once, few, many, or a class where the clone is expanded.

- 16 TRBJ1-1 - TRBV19 CASSDLSPPRAVEAFF TGTGCCAGTAGTGACCTCAGTCCGCCCAGGGCGGTTGAAGCTTTCTTT
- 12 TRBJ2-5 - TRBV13 CASSEYQETQYF TGTGCCAGCAGCGAGTACCAAGAGACCCAGTACTTC
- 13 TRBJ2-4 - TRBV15 CATSSGETDIQYF TGTGCCACCAGCAGCGGAGAGACTGACATTCAGTACTTC
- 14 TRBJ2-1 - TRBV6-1 CASRLANSYNEQFF TGTGCCAGCAGACTAGCCAACTCCTACAATGAGCAGTTCTTC
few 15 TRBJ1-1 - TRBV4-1 CASSQLLRDFTEAFF TGCGCCAGCAGCCAATTACTGAGGGACTTTACTGAAGCTTTCTTT
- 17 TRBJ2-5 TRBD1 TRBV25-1 CASSEYPGTGMQETQYF TGTGCCAGCAGTGAATACCCCGGGACAGGGATGCAAGAGACCCAGTACTTC
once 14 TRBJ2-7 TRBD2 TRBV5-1 CASNSGGLTYEQYF TGCGCCAGCAACTCGGGGGGACTTACCTACGAGCAGTACTTC
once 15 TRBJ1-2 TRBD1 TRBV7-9 CASSQLGTGVAGYTF TGTGCCAGCAGCCAGCTCGGGACAGGGGTTGCTGGCTACACCTTC
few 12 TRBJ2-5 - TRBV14 CASSQVRETQYF TGTGCCAGCAGCCAAGTACGGGAGACCCAGTACTTC
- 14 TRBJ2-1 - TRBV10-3 CAISERGSYNEQFF TGTGCCATCAGTGAGAGGGGCTCCTACAATGAACAGTTCTTC
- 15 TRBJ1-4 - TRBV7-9 CASSFREGTNEKLFF TGTGCCAGCAGCTTTCGGGAGGGAACTAATGAAAAACTGTTTTTT
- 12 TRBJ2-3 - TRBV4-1 CASSQDRDTQYF TGCGCCAGCAGCCAAGATCGGGATACGCAGTATTTT
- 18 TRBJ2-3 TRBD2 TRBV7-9 CASSIGWTSATSTDTQYF TGTGCCAGCAGCATTGGGTGGACTAGCGCTACTAGCACAGATACGCAGTATTTT
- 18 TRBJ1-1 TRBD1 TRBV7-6 CASSRLDRALSPNTEAFF TGTGCCAGCAGCCGCCTCGACAGGGCCCTTAGCCCGAACACTGAAGCTTTCTTT
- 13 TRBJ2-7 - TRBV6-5 CASRIGARGEQYF TGTGCCAGCAGAATCGGGGCTCGGGGGGAGCAGTACTTC
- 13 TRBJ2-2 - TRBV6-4 CASSWTDTGELFF TGTGCCAGCAGTTGGACTGATACCGGGGAGCTGTTTTTT
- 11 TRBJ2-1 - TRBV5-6 CASSLASEEFF TGTGCCAGCAGCTTGGCGTCTGAGGAGTTCTTC
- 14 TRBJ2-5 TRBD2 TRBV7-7 CASSPGTSGGAQYF TGTGCCAGCAGCCCGGGGACTAGCGGGGGAGCCCAGTACTTC
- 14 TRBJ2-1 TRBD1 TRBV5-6 CASTLGQGANEQFF TGTGCCAGCACCTTGGGACAGGGGGCTAATGAGCAGTTCTTC
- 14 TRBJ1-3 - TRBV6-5 CASISLSSGNTIYF TGTGCCAGCATTTCACTTTCCTCTGGAAACACCATATATTTT
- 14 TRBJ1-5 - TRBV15 CATSMDRSNQPQHF TGTGCCACCAGCATGGACAGAAGCAATCAGCCCCAGCATTTC
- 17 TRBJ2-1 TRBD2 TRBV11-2 CASSLLGLAGTYNEQFF TGTGCCAGCAGCTTATTGGGACTAGCGGGGACCTACAATGAGCAGTTCTTC
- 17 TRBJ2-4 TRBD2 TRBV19 CASSVDLAGGGQNIQYF TGTGCCAGTAGTGTTGACCTAGCGGGAGGTGGACAAAACATTCAGTACTTC
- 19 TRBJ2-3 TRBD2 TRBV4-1 CASSLDTTGTSGKRATQYF TGCGCCAGCAGCCTAGATACTACCGGGACTAGCGGTAAACGGGCGACGCAGTATTTT
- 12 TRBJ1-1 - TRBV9 CASSPGGAEAFF TGTGCCAGCAGCCCCGGGGGGGCTGAAGCTTTCTTT
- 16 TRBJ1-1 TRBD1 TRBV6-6 CASSPYGDSMNTEAFF TGTGCCAGCAGTCCGTACGGGGACAGTATGAACACTGAAGCTTTCTTT
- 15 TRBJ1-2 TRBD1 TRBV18 CASSPPDRGGHGYTF TGTGCCAGCTCACCACCGGACAGGGGGGGGCATGGCTACACCTTC
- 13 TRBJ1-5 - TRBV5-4 CASSSDFNQPQHF TGTGCCAGCAGCTCAGACTTCAATCAGCCCCAGCATTTT
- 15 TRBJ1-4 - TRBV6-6 CASLPTGATNEKLFF TGTGCCAGTCTCCCGACAGGTGCAACTAATGAAAAACTGTTTTTT
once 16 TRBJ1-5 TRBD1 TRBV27 CASSPTGSYSNQPQHF TGTGCCAGCAGCCCGACAGGGTCCTATAGCAATCAGCCCCAGCATTTT
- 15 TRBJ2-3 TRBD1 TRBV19 CASSIGGTGKDTQYF TGTGCCAGTAGTATAGGTGGGACAGGGAAAGATACGCAGTATTTT
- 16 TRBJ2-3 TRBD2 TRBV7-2 CASSLGASGRGDTQYF TGTGCCAGCAGCTTAGGCGCTAGCGGGAGGGGAGATACGCAGTATTTT
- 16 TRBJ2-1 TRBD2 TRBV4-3 CASSQDGLAESNEQFF TGCGCCAGCAGCCAAGATGGACTAGCGGAGTCCAATGAGCAGTTCTTC